Each of the 12 T cell receptor beta chains below was sequenced from the same sample in a study of shared clonotypes between healthy human individuals. The repertoire was sequenced with immunoSEQ multiplex PCR; TCRdb's copy has only in-frame clones and lacks some. The sample yields approximately 500,000 clones, about 96% seen once. The sample was naive CD4+ T cells sorted from blood. Described subset: CD45RA+ positively selected. These receptors all come from a woman aged 25-40 years in good health.

This sequence joins TRBV19 and TRBJ2-1, with D possibly TRBD2 on 7 matching bases. V was clipped by 7 bases and J by 0 bases, with 19 bases between them. The CDR3 consists of 17 residues. Germline assignment: CDR1 LNHDA and CDR2 SQIVND (reference sequence). CDR3: CASIPRGGESSYNEQFF. CDR3 in DNA: TGTGCCAGTATCCCGAGGGGGGGGGAAAGCTCCTACAATGAGCAGTTCTTC.

The V gene is TRBV28, the J gene TRBJ2-6; 14 nucleotides align to TRBD2. The trim removed 5 bases at V and 2 bases at J, leaving 2 bases unmatched. Germline V lookup: CDR1 MDHEN, CDR2 SYDVKM. The CDR3 is made up of 17 amino acids. As DNA, the CDR3 is TGTGCCAGCAGTGGACTAGCGGGAGGTCCTGGGGCCAACGTCCTGACTTTC. Protein sequence: CASSGLAGGPGANVLTF.

The chain uses TRBV28 and TRBJ2-2; D remains ambiguous. This CDR3 is 14 amino acids long. The germline V gene has CDR1 MDHEN and CDR2 SYDVKM. V was trimmed by 8 bases and J by 1 base, leaving 11 bases between them. CDR3 loop: CASPSRWNTGELFF. In DNA form, the CDR3 reads TGTGCCAGCCCGTCCCGGTGGAACACCGGGGAGCTGTTTTTT.

The chain is built from TRBV15 and TRBJ1-1; D gene uncertain. From germline, CDR1 is LNHNV and CDR2 YYDKDF (reference sequence). V was clipped by 5 bases and J by 4 bases, with 11 bases between them. The CDR3 runs to 13 residues. CDR3 coding DNA: TGTGCCACCAGCGGAAATCAGGCCACTGAAGCTTTCTTT. Its protein is CATSGNQATEAFF.

The J gene is TRBJ1-3, the V gene TRBV7-8; D remains ambiguous. The CDR3 consists of 14 residues. Germline values: CDR1 SGHVS, CDR2 FQNEAQ. The V end lost 7 bases, the J end lost 0 bases, and 10 bases lay between the germline ends. CDR3 residues: CASKDGNSGNTIYF. The CDR3, as DNA: TGTGCCAGCAAGGACGGGAACTCTGGAAACACCATATATTTT.

The chain links TRBV19 to TRBJ1-5; possibly TRBD1 for D (5 bases). CDR3 size: 16 residues. Germline loops: CDR1 LNHDA, CDR2 SQIVND (reference sequence). The germline V and J ends were trimmed by 1 base and 7 bases, with 17 bases remaining between them. The chain's CDR3 is CASSIAGGAARQPQHF. DNA for the CDR3: TGTGCCAGTAGTATAGCTGGCGGGGCAGCGAGACAGCCCCAGCATTTT.

As for this clone: The junction departs from the called germline gene at one end, perhaps through a read error. The rearrangement joins TRBV2 to TRBJ1-1, with TRBD1 as a possible D gene (5 bases). The CDR3 sequence is 13 residues long. Germline CDR1 is SNHLY and CDR2 is FYNNEI. CDR3 DNA: TGTGCCAGCATTGAAACCGGGGGGACTGAAGCTTTCTTT. As protein: CASIETGGTEAFF. Supplemented by reference TRBV2 and TRBJ1-1, the full variable domain reads EPEVTQTPSHQVTQMGQEVILRCVPISNHLYFYWYRQILGQKVEFLVSFYNNEISEKSEIFDDQFSVERPDGSNFTLKIRSTKLEDSAMYFCASIETGGTEAFFGQGTRLTVV.

The V call is TRBV6-5, the J call TRBJ2-5; D is perhaps TRBD1 (5 bases). Trimming cost V 6 bases and J 4 bases, with 12 bases left between them. The length of the CDR3 is 13 residues. CDR1 and CDR2 from the germline V gene are MNHEY and SVGAGI. CDR3: CASRPQGPETQYF. The CDR3 DNA reads TGTGCCAGCAGGCCTCAGGGCCCAGAGACCCAGTACTTC.

This clone is a singleton in its sample. The chain is built from TRBV29-1 and TRBJ2-1; 9 nucleotides align to TRBD2. V was clipped by 2 bases and J by 2 bases; unmatched bases: 1. This CDR3 spans 14 amino acids. Germline V CDR1 and CDR2: SQVTM, ANQGSEA. CDR3 protein: CSVERTSAYNEQFF. The CDR3, as DNA: TGCAGCGTTGAAAGGACTAGCGCCTACAATGAGCAGTTCTTC.

CDR3: CASSQARGVRTGELFF. The CDR3 nucleotides are TGTGCCAGCAGCCAAGCAAGGGGGGTTCGCACCGGGGAGCTGTTTTTT. The chain employs TRBV11-3 and TRBJ2-2, with D possibly called TRBD1 or TRBD2 (6 bases each). This CDR3 region has 16 residues. Trimming shortened V by 5 bases and J by 4 bases, and 17 bases separated the two germline ends. Per the germline V gene, CDR1 is SGHNT and CDR2 is YENEEA.

The J gene is TRBJ2-2, the V gene TRBV2; 8 positions match TRBD1. This CDR3 is built from 14 residues. V trimming: 6 bases; J trimming: 7 bases; junction bases outside the gene matches: 7. Germline CDR1 reads SNHLY; CDR2 reads FYNNEI. As DNA, the CDR3 is TGTGCCAGCAGGCGGGACAGGCTTAACGGGGAGCTGTTTTTT. Translating it yields CASRRDRLNGELFF.

J is TRBJ2-7 and V is TRBV6-5; TRBD1 matches 7 bases. V lost 10 bases and J lost 7; bases outside the gene matches: 7. The CDR3 is 11 amino acids. The V gene's germline CDR1 is MNHEY and CDR2 SVGAGI. As DNA, the CDR3 is TGTGCCATCACAGGGGAAGGGGAGCAGTACTTC. Its protein is CAITGEGEQYF.